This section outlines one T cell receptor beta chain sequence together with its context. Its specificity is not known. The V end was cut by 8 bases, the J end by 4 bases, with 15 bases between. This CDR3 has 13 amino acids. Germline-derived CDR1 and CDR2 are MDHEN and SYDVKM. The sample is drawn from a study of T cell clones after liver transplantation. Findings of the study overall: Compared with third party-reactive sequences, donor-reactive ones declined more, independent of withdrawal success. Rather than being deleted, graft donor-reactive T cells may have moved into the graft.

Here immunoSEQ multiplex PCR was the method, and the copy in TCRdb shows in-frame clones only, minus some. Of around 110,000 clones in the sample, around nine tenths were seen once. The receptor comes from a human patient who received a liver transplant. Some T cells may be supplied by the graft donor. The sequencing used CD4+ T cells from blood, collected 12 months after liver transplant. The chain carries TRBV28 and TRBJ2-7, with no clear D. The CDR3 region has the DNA TGTGCCAGCGGAGATTCTAGTTGGTACGAGCAGTACTTC. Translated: CASGDSSWYEQYF. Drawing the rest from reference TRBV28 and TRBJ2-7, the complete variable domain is DVKVTQSSRYLVKRTGEKVFLECVQDMDHENMFWYRQDPGLGLRLIYFSYDVKMKEKGDIPEGYSVSREKKERFSLILESASTNQTSMYLCASGDSSWYEQYFGPGTRLTVT.